Each of the 5 T cell receptor beta chains below was sequenced from the same sample in a study of shared clonotypes between healthy human individuals. Profiling relied on immunoSEQ multiplex PCR, and the TCRdb table lists in-frame clones only, not all of them. There are around 700,000 clones in the sample; approximately 75% occur only once, and roughly 1.8% lies in the top ten. Specimen: memory CD4+ T cells sorted from blood. Subset defined: CD45RA-negative fraction. The receptors come from a woman aged 25 to 45 in good health.

This clone was recorded a few times. The chain combines TRBV5-1 with TRBJ1-1; 7 bases agree with TRBD1. CDR1 is SGHRS and CDR2 is YFSETQ in the germline V gene. Unmatched junction bases numbered 3, after V lost 4 bases and J lost 0 bases. The CDR3 runs to 14 residues. The CDR3 DNA reads TGCGCCAGCAGCATGGGACAGATGAACACTGAAGCTTTCTTT. Its protein product is CASSMGQMNTEAFF.

Concerning this clone: Within the sample, other DNA sequences also encode this same CDR3. The rearrangement uses TRBV7-6 and TRBJ1-4, with D possibly being TRBD1 (5 bases). The CDR3 has 15 amino acids. Germline assignment: CDR1 SGHVS and CDR2 FNYEAQ. V shed 1 base and J shed 6 bases, with 12 bases lying between them. The CDR3 here is CASSLGQGSDEKLFF. The CDR3 coding sequence is TGTGCCAGCAGCTTAGGTCAGGGATCGGATGAAAAACTGTTTTTT.

This chain links TRBV27 with TRBJ2-7; no clear D. V lost 9 bases to trimming and J lost 3 bases, with 18 bases between them. Germline assignment: CDR1 MNHEY and CDR2 SMNVEV (reference sequence). The CDR3 is 14 amino acids. The CDR3 region is CARRTEAYLYEQYF. DNA of the CDR3: TGTGCCAGACGGACCGAAGCTTATCTCTACGAGCAGTACTTC.

The J gene is TRBJ2-1, the V gene TRBV9, with D perhaps matching TRBD2 (5 bases). Trimming stripped 4 bases from V and 0 bases from J, with 14 bases between. From germline, CDR1 is SGDLS and CDR2 YYNGEE. This CDR3 has 16 residues. The CDR3 nucleotides read TGTGCCAGCAGCTTCAAGCGTGGGAGCTCCTACAATGAGCAGTTCTTC. As protein: CASSFKRGSSYNEQFF.

The gene calls are TRBV9 and TRBJ2-2; D uncertain. CDR1 is SGDLS, CDR2 YYNGEE, per germline. V was cut by 2 bases and J by 1 base, with 9 bases left in between. CDR3 length: 15 amino acids. CDR3 nucleotides: TGTGCCAGCAGCGTCGCCAGCGAGAACACCGGGGAGCTGTTTTTT. Translating gives CASSVASENTGELFF.